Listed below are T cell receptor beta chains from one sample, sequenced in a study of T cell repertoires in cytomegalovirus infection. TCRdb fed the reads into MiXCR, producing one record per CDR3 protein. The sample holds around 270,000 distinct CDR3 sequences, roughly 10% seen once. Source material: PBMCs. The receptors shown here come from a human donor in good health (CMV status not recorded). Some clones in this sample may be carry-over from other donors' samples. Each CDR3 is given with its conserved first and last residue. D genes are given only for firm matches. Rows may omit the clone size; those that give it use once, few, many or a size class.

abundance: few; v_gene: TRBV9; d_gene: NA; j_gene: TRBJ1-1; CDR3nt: TGTGCCAGCAGCGTACGCCCGGGGGCGGGCACTGAAGCTTTCTTT; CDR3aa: CASSVRPGAGTEAFF
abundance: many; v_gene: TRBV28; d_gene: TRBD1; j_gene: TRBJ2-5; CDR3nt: TGTGCCAGCAGTTTTTCAGGGGGTCAAAAGACCCAGTACTTC; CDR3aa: CASSFSGGQKTQYF
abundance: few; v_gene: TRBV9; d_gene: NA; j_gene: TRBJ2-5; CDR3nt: TGTGCCAGCAGCGTAGCCCCAGCAGGGGGGGAGACCCAGTACTTC; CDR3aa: CASSVAPAGGETQYF
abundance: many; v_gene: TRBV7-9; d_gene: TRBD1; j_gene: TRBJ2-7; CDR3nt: TGTGCCAGCAGCTTAGAGGGACAGGTCGGCTACGAGCAGTACTTC; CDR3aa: CASSLEGQVGYEQYF
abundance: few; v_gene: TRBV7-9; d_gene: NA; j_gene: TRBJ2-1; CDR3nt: TGTGCCAGCAGCTTAGCGGGGGGCCACTCAAGGGAGCAGTTCTTC; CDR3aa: CASSLAGGHSREQFF
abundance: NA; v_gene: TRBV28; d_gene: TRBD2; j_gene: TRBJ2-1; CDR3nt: TGTGCCAGCAGTGTTACTCGGGGGGGCAGGAATGAGCAGTTCTTC; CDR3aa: CASSVTRGGRNEQFF
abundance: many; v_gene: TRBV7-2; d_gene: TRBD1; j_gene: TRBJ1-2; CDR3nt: TGTGCCAGCAGCACAGGACAGGGACGCCCCTCAGTATCCGGCTACACCTTC; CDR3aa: CASSTGQGRPSVSGYTF
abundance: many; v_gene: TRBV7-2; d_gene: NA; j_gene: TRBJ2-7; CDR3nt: TGTGCCAGCAGCAGTCGGGCAGGGGAATACGAGCAGTACTTC; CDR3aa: CASSSRAGEYEQYF
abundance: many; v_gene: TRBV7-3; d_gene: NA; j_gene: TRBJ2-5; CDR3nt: TGTGCCAGCAGCCTACAGGGTCGGAGGGCAGAGACCCAGTACTTC; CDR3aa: CASSLQGRRAETQYF
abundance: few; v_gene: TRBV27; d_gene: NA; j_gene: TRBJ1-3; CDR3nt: TGTGCCAGCAGTCCACAGGGCAAGGGAAACACCATATATTTT; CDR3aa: CASSPQGKGNTIYF
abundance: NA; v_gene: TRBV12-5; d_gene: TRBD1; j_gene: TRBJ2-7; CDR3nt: TGTGCTAGTGGTCCTGTCGGGCAGGGGGCTTACGAGCAGTACTTC; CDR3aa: CASGPVGQGAYEQYF
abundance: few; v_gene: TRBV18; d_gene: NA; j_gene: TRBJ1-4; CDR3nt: TGTGCCAGCTCACCTGGGACCCGAGGTGAAAAACTGTTTTTT; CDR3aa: CASSPGTRGEKLFF
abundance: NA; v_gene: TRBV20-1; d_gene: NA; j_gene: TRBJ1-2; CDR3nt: TGCAGTGCGCTGATGCCCGGTTACTATGGCTACACCTTC; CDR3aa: CSALMPGYYGYTF
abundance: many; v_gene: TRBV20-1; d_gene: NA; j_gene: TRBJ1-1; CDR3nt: TGCAGTGCTAGAGATCAGATAGGCTTGAACACTGAAGCTTTCTTT; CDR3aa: CSARDQIGLNTEAFF